What follows is one T cell receptor (beta chain) and its context. Other DNA sequences of this sample code for an identical CDR3. Deletions cut 2 bases from V and 2 bases from J, with 7 bases between. Per the germline V gene, CDR1 is LNHDA and CDR2 is SQIVND (reference sequence). The CDR3 runs 13 residues. The data derive from a study of blood T cell repertoires in COVID-19. Sequencing was performed with immunoSEQ multiplex PCR; in TCRdb, only in-frame clones are kept and a portion is missing. This repertoire shows 160,000 or so clones, 80% to 90% found once; its top ten account for around 5%. The TCR originated in a woman aged 50 to 60 with COVID-19, enrolled during active disease. This chain connects TRBV19 to TRBJ2-7; unclear D gene. Sequenced: peripheral blood. The CDR3 here is CASSITATYEQYF. CDR3 nucleotides: TGTGCCAGTAGTATAACAGCTACCTACGAGCAGTACTTC.